Listed here are 21 T cell receptor beta chains from one sample, sequenced in a study of blood T cell repertoires in COVID-19. The repertoire was sequenced with immunoSEQ multiplex PCR; TCRdb's copy has only in-frame clones and lacks some. The table lists around 250,000 clones, about 83% of them singletons. The sample taken for sequencing was peripheral blood. The receptors originated from a man older than 75 with acute or convalescent COVID-19.

The chain has TRBV7-6 and TRBJ1-3; 8 bases match TRBD1. The CDR3 sequence is 14 residues long. CDR1 SGHVS and CDR2 FNYEAQ come from the germline V gene. With 5 bases clipped from V and 1 base from J, the junction kept 1 base outside the gene matches. The CDR3 here is CASSRDRSGNTIYF. The CDR3 DNA is TGTGCCAGCAGCCGGGACAGGTCTGGAAACACCATATATTTT.

The chain employs TRBV5-1 and TRBJ2-2, with 10 positions matching TRBD2. Germline V lookup: CDR1 SGHRS, CDR2 YFSETQ. There are 15 residues in the CDR3. The V and J ends lost 0 bases and 6 bases, in that order; junction bases with no gene match: 2. CDR3 region: CASSLGLAGAGELFF. The DNA for the CDR3 is TGCGCCAGCAGCTTGGGGCTAGCGGGAGCCGGGGAGCTGTTTTTT.

The gene calls are TRBV5-1 and TRBJ2-1; 7 nucleotides agree with TRBD1. The junction had 9 bases not matched to a gene; V was cut back by 4 bases and J by 8 bases. The germline CDR1 and CDR2 sequences are SGHRS and YFSETQ. The CDR3 is 14 amino acids. CDR3 sequence: CASSRTGDGDEQFF. CDR3 sequence (DNA): TGCGCCAGCAGCCGAACAGGGGATGGGGATGAGCAGTTCTTC.

V and J are TRBV30 and TRBJ1-2; unclear D gene. Deletions cut 0 bases from V and 9 bases from J, with 8 bases between. Germline values: CDR1 GTSNPN, CDR2 SVGIG (reference sequence). The length of the CDR3 is 11 residues. CDR3 region: CAWSVRDSYTF. CDR3 DNA sequence: TGTGCCTGGAGTGTACGAGATAGCTACACCTTC. Full variable domain (missing parts from reference TRBV30 and TRBJ1-2): SQTIHQWPATLVQPVGSPLSLECTVEGTSNPNLYWYRQAAGRGLQLLFYSVGIGQISSEVPQNLSASRPQDRQFILSSKKLLLSDSGFYLCAWSVRDSYTFGSGTRLTVV.

This chain links TRBV5-1 with TRBJ2-1, with 11 positions matching TRBD2. With 3 bases clipped from V and 6 bases from J, the junction kept 11 bases outside the gene matches. The CDR3 has 17 residues. The germline CDR1 and CDR2 sequences are SGHRS and YFSETQ. DNA for the CDR3: TGCGCCAGCAGCTCAACTTTAGCGGGAGGGCCCCCCAATGAGCAGTTCTTC. Residues: CASSSTLAGGPPNEQFF.

The chain is built from TRBV28 and TRBJ1-1; the D gene is possibly TRBD1 (5 bases). The CDR3 contains 11 residues. CDR1 is MDHEN and CDR2 is SYDVKM in the germline V gene. V lost 8 bases and J lost 7, with 11 bases in between. The CDR3 sequence: CASGPGGEAFF. CDR3 sequence (DNA): TGTGCCAGCGGGCCGGGGGGTGAAGCTTTCTTT.

In its sample, this clone was seen once. The V call is TRBV18, the J call TRBJ1-1; D is uncertain. V lost 2 bases and J 5 bases, leaving 15 bases between the germline ends. The germline CDR1 and CDR2 sequences are KGHSH and LQKENI. The CDR3 covers 15 residues. This CDR3 reads CASSPSGGLLTEAFF. DNA of the CDR3: TGTGCCAGCTCACCATCGGGAGGGCTGTTAACTGAAGCTTTCTTT.

This rearrangement joins TRBV28 to TRBJ1-1, with a weak D call TRBD1 (5 bases). V lost 3 bases and J 1 base, leaving 9 bases between the germline ends. Per the germline V gene, CDR1 is MDHEN and CDR2 is SYDVKM. The CDR3 has 14 amino acids. The CDR3 DNA is TGTGCCAGCAGTTTCGGACACAGGAACACTGAAGCTTTCTTT. This translates into CASSFGHRNTEAFF.

J is TRBJ2-1 and V is TRBV5-1, with 14 bases lining up with TRBD2. Germline V gives CDR1 SGHRS, CDR2 YFSETQ. Trimming removed 3 bases from V and 1 base from J; junction bases left unmatched: 3. The CDR3 has 17 residues. The CDR3 DNA reads TGCGCCAGCAGCTACGGACTAGCGGGAGGATCCTACAATGAGCAGTTCTTC. It specifies CASSYGLAGGSYNEQFF.

V is TRBV6-4 and J is TRBJ2-1, with D maybe TRBD2 (6 bases). The CDR3 consists of 16 residues. The germline V and J ends were trimmed by 5 bases and 4 bases, with 18 bases remaining between them. Germline CDR1 reads MRHNA; CDR2 reads SNTAGT. CDR3 sequence (DNA): TGTGCCAGCAGTCCTCACTGGGTGGGGGGATACAATGAGCAGTTCTTC. The encoded protein is CASSPHWVGGYNEQFF.

About this clone: The sample carries other DNA sequences with the same CDR3. V is TRBV7-2 and J is TRBJ1-2, with 8 positions matching TRBD1. The V gene end was trimmed by 4 bases and the J gene end by 5 bases; junction bases not matched to a gene: 6. The CDR3 is 14 amino acids. Germline V gene lookup returns CDR1 SGHTA and CDR2 FQGNSA. This CDR3 is CASSSDRGPYGYTF. The CDR3 nucleotides are TGTGCCAGCAGCTCCGACAGGGGACCTTATGGCTACACCTTC. The full variable domain, with the rest looked up from reference TRBV7-2 and TRBJ1-2, is GAGVSQSPSNKVTEKGKDVELRCDPISGHTALYWYRQSLGQGLEFLIYFQGNSAPDKSGLPSDRFSAERTGGSVSTLTIQRTQQEDSAVYLCASSSDRGPYGYTFGSGTRLTVV.

V is TRBV6-5 and J is TRBJ1-1; D gene ambiguous. Trimming pared 7 bases from V and 4 bases from J, leaving 16 bases between. Per germline, CDR1 MNHEY and CDR2 SVGAGI. The CDR3 covers 14 residues. This CDR3 reads CASTNDRGGTEAFF. In DNA, the CDR3 is TGTGCCAGCACCAACGATCGGGGTGGCACTGAAGCTTTCTTT.

This chain connects TRBV11-2 to TRBJ2-7, with 7 bases that match TRBD2. V was clipped by 6 bases and J by 7 bases; unmatched bases: 6. Germline CDR1 and CDR2: SGHAT and FQNNGV. The length of the CDR3 is 12 residues. In DNA form, the CDR3 reads TGTGCCAGCAGGCCGCGGGGGAGGGAGCAGTACTTC. Translating gives CASRPRGREQYF.

The rearrangement joins TRBV5-1 to TRBJ2-5; 13 bases fit TRBD2. Trimming at V came to 5 bases and at J to 2 bases, leaving 6 bases not matched to a gene. Germline CDR1 reads SGHRS; CDR2 reads YFSETQ. This CDR3 is 16 amino acids long. The DNA for the CDR3 is TGCGCCAGCAGTCCGACTAGCGGGGGGATACAAGAGACCCAGTACTTC. This translates into CASSPTSGGIQETQYF. Full variable domain (remainder filled in from reference TRBV5-1 and TRBJ2-5): KAGVTQTPRYLIKTRGQQVTLSCSPISGHRSVSWYQQTPGQGLQFLFEYFSETQRNKGNFPGRFSGRQFSNSRSEMNVSTLELGDSALYLCASSPTSGGIQETQYFGPGTRLLVL.

In DNA, the CDR3 is TGTGCCAGCAGTTACCGGTCCTATGGCTACACCTTC. Protein sequence: CASSYRSYGYTF. The V gene is TRBV6-2 or TRBV6-3, the J gene TRBJ1-2; D ambiguous. CDR1 is MNHEY and CDR2 is SVGEGT in the germline V gene. Trimming removed 2 bases at V and 4 bases at J, with 5 bases between. This CDR3 spans 12 amino acids.

The V call is TRBV3-1 (or the pseudogene TRBV3-2), the J call TRBJ1-6; 7 bases are shared with TRBD1. Germline V gene data show CDR1 as LGHDT and CDR2 as YNNKEL (reference sequence). CDR3 size: 14 residues. Trimming at V came to 7 bases and at J to 10 bases, leaving 10 bases not matched to a gene. DNA of the CDR3: TGTGCCAGCACGTTGCGACAGGGCAACTCACCCCTCCACTTT. As protein: CASTLRQGNSPLHF.

This chain links TRBV21-1 with TRBJ2-2; whether TRBD1, the table's D call, matches the DNA was not checked. TRBV21-1 is noted as a pseudogene. This CDR3 spans 12 amino acids. Here the CDR3 DNA reads TGTGCCAGCAGCACATACACCGGGGAGCTGTTTTTT. Its protein is CASSTYTGELFF.

The table lists this clone with a few counts. This sequence joins TRBV12-3 or TRBV12-4 and TRBJ1-2, with no clear D. Trimming stripped 6 bases from V and 3 bases from J, with 11 bases between. The CDR3 loop spans 13 amino acids. The CDR3 coding sequence is TGTGCCAGCAGCCCCTCCGAGCACTATGGCTACACCTTC. It is translated as CASSPSEHYGYTF.

The rearrangement uses TRBV27 and TRBJ1-3; D not certain. The germline gives CDR1 MNHEY, CDR2 SMNVEV (reference sequence). The V end lost 3 bases, the J end lost 1 base, and 13 bases lay between the germline ends. The CDR3 is 16 residues long. The CDR3 is CASSFAYLLSGNTIYF. The CDR3 DNA is TGTGCCAGCAGTTTTGCCTACTTATTGTCTGGAAACACCATATATTTT.

V usage is TRBV7-8 and J usage is TRBJ1-2; D is unclear. Germline CDR1 SGHVS, CDR2 FQNEAQ. This CDR3 comprises 18 residues. V was trimmed by 2 bases and J by 4 bases, leaving 23 bases between them. The CDR3 loop reads CASSLIVGEGAGRYGYTF. As DNA, the CDR3 is TGTGCCAGCAGCTTAATTGTCGGTGAGGGTGCAGGACGCTATGGCTACACCTTC. Full variable domain (rest looked up from reference TRBV7-8 and TRBJ1-2): GAGVSQSPRYKVAKRGQDVALRCDPISGHVSLFWYQQALGQGPEFLTYFQNEAQLDKSGLPSDRFFAERPEGSVSTLKIQRTQQEDSAVYLCASSLIVGEGAGRYGYTFGSGTRLTVV.

The chain employs TRBV7-9 and TRBJ1-1, with unresolved D. Between the trimmed V and J ends, which lost 2 bases and 8 bases, there was a span of 12 bases. Germline V CDR1 and CDR2: SEHNR, FQNEAQ (reference sequence). The CDR3 is made up of 13 amino acids. The CDR3 DNA is TGTGCCAGCAGCTTAACCCGGGAAAGGGAAGCTTTCTTT. Translated, it gives CASSLTREREAFF.